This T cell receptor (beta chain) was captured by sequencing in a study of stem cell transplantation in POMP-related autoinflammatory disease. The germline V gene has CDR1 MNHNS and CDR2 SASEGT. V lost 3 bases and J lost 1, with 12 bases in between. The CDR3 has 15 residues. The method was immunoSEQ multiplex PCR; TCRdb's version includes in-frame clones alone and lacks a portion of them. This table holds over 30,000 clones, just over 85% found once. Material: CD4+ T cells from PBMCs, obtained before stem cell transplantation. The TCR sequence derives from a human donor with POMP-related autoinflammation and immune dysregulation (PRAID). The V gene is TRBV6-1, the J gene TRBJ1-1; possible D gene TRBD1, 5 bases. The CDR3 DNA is TGTGCCAGCAGTGAGCGGGGGAGAGGGAACACTGAAGCTTTCTTT. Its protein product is CASSERGRGNTEAFF.